A few counts support the clone carrying this T cell receptor beta chain. Its target is not known. 5'RACE with constant-segment primers yielded barcoded, UMI-tagged TCR alpha and TCR beta cDNA libraries. TCRdb recomputed calls from the 5' RACE reads with MiXCR, one row per CDR3 protein. The data show 150,000 to 200,000 distinct CDR3 sequences, about a fifth seen once. The sample originates from a study of T-cell memory formation after mild COVID-19. Study-wide points: Pre-infection memory already had some responding clones, implying cross-reactive memory joined. Clones that contracted clustered mainly in CM and EM if CD4+ and in EMRA if CD8+. Confirmation of SARS-CoV-2 specificity was lacking for second-wave clones peaking day 37.

The V end lost 0 bases, the J end lost 5 bases, and 10 bases lay between the germline ends. The germline V gene has CDR1 SGHRS and CDR2 YFSETQ. CDR3 length: 14 amino acids. The receptor comes from an adult woman who had mild COVID-19 (a few samples of this study predate the infection). Cell type and time point are not known. Material for sequencing was PBMCs or a T cell subset sorted from them (not recorded which). The chain has TRBV5-1 and TRBJ2-3; D is perhaps TRBD2 (6 bases). The CDR3 nucleotides are TGCGCCAGCAGCTTGGTCGGGGGAGGAGATACGCAGTATTTT. This translates into CASSLVGGGDTQYF.